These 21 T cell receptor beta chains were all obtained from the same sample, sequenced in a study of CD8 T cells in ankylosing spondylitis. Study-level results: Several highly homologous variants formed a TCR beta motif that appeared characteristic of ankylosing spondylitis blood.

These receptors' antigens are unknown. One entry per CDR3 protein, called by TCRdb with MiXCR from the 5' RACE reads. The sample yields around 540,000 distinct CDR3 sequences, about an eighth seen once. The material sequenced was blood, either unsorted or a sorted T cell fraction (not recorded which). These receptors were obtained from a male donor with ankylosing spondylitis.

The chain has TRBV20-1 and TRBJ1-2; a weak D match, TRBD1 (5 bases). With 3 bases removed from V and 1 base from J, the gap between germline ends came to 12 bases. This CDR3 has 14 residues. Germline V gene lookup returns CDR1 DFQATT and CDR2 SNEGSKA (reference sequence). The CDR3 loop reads CSASEGRNNYGYTF. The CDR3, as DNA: TGCAGTGCTAGCGAGGGACGGAATAACTATGGCTACACCTTC.

CDR3 coding DNA: TGCAGTGCTAGATATGGGGGCCTAACATATGGCTACACCTTC. It specifies CSARYGGLTYGYTF. The chain is built from TRBV20-1 and TRBJ1-2; D may be TRBD1 (6 bases). The CDR3 runs to 14 residues. Germline V gene sequence: CDR1 DFQATT, CDR2 SNEGSKA (reference sequence). V lost 2 bases and J 5 bases, leaving 15 bases between the germline ends.

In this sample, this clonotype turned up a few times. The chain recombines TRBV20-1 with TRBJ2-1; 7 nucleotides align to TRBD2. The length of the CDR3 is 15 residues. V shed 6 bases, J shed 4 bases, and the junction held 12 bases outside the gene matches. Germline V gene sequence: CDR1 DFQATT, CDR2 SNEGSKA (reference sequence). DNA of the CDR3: TGCAGTGCCAAACTTCTAGCGGCAAATTACAATGAGCAGTTCTTC. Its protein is CSAKLLAANYNEQFF.

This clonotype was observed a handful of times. The CDR3 loop is CASSLTGIRAFF. CDR3 nucleotide sequence: TGCGCCAGCAGCTTAACAGGGATTAGAGCTTTCTTT. This chain connects TRBV5-1 to TRBJ1-1, with D perhaps matching TRBD1 (6 bases). The CDR3 runs to 12 residues. The germline CDR1 and CDR2 sequences are SGHRS and YFSETQ. Between the trimmed V and J ends, which lost 2 bases and 10 bases, there was a span of 12 bases.

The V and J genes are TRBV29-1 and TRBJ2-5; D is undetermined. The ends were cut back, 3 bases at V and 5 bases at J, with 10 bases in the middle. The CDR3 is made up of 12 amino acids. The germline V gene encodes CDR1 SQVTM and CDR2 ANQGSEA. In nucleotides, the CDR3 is TGCAGCGTTGACGGGCCGGAGGAGACCCAGTACTTC. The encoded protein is CSVDGPEETQYF.

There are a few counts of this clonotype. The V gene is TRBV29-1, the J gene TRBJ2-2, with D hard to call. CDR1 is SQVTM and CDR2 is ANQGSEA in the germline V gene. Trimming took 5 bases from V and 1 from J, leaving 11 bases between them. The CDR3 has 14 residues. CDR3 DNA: TGCAGCGTTTCTTGGACGGTGAACACCGGGGAGCTGTTTTTT. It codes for CSVSWTVNTGELFF.

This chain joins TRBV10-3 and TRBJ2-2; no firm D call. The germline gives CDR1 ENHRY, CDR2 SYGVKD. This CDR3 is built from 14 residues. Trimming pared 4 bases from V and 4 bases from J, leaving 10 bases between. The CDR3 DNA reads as TGTGCCATCAGTGGGAGAAAGGCCACCGGGGAGCTGTTTTTT. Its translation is CAISGRKATGELFF.

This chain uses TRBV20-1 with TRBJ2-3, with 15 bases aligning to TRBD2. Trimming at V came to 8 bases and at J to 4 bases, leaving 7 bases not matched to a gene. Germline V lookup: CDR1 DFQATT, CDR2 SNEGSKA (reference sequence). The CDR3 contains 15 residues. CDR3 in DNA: TGCAGTACGCGGACTAGCGGGAGGGCATCAGATACGCAGTATTTT. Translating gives CSTRTSGRASDTQYF.

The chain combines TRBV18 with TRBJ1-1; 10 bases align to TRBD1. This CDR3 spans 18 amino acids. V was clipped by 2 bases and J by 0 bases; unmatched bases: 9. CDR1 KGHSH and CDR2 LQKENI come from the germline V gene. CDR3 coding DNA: TGTGCCAGCTCACCAAATTCGCCGGGACAGGGGATGAACACTGAAGCTTTCTTT. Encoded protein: CASSPNSPGQGMNTEAFF.

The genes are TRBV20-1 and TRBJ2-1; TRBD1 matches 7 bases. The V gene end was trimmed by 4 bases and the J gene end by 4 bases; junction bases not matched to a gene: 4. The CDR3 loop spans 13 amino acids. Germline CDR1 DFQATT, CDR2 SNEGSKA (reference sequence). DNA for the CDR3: TGCAGTGCTATGGGGACAGCTTACAATGAGCAGTTCTTC. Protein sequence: CSAMGTAYNEQFF.

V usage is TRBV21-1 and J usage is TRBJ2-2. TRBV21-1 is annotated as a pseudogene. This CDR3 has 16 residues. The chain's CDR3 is CASSNFSTKQTGELFF. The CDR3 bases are TGTGCCAGCAGCAATTTCTCGACGAAGCAGACCGGGGAGCTGTTTTTT.

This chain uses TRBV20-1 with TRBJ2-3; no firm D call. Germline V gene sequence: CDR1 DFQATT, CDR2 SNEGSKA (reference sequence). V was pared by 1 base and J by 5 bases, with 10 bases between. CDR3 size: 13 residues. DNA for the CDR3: TGCAGTGCTAGAGGGTATCCGGAAGATACGCAGTATTTT. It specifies CSARGYPEDTQYF.

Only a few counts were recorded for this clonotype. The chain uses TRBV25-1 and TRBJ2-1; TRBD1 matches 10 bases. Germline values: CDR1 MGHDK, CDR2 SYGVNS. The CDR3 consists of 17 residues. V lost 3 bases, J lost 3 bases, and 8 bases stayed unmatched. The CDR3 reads CASSDLGGTGVYNEQFF. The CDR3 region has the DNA TGTGCCAGCAGTGACCTGGGGGGGACAGGGGTCTACAATGAGCAGTTCTTC.

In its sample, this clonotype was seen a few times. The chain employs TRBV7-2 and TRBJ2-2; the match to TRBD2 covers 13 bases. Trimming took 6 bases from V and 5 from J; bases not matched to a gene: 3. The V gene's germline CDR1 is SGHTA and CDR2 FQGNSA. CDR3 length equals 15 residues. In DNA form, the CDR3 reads TGTGCCAGCAGACTGGGACTAGCGGGAACCGGGGAGCTGTTTTTT. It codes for CASRLGLAGTGELFF.

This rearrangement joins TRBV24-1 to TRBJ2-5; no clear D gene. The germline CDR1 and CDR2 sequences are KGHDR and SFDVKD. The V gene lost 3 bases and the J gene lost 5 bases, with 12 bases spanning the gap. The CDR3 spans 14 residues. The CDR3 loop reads CATSDLYHTETQYF. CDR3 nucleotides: TGTGCCACCAGTGATCTTTATCATACCGAGACCCAGTACTTC.

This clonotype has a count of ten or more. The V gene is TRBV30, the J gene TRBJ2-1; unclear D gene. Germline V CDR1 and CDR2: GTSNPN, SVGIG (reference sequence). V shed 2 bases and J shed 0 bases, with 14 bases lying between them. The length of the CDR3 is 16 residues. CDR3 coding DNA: TGTGCCTGGAGTCCGGCCGGCACGATCTCCTACAATGAGCAGTTCTTC. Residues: CAWSPAGTISYNEQFF.

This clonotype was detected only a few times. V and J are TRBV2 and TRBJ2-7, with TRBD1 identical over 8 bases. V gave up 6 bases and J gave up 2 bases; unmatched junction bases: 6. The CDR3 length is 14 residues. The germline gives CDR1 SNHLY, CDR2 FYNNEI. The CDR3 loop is CASSPDRATYEQYF. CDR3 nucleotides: TGTGCCAGCAGCCCGGACAGGGCTACCTACGAGCAGTACTTC.

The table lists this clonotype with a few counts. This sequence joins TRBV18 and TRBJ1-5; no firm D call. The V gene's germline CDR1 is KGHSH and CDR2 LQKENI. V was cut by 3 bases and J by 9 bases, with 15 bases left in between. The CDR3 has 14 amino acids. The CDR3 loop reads CASSPAGREGPQHF. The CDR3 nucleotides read TGTGCCAGCTCACCCGCCGGACGCGAGGGGCCCCAGCATTTT.

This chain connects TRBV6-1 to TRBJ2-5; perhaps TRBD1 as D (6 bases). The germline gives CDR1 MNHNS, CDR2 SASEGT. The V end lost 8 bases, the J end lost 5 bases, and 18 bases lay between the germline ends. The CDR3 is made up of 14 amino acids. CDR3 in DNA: TGTGCCAGCGGTCCGGGACAATCTCGGGAGACCCAGTACTTC. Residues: CASGPGQSRETQYF.

This CDR3 reads CASSEYQGQETQYF. CDR3 nucleotide sequence: TGTGCCAGCAGCGAATATCAGGGCCAAGAGACCCAGTACTTC. This rearrangement joins TRBV6-1 to TRBJ2-5, with D perhaps matching TRBD1 (5 bases). Between the trimmed V and J ends, which lost 6 bases and 1 base, there was a span of 12 bases. CDR1 is MNHNS and CDR2 is SASEGT in the germline V gene. The CDR3 spans 14 residues.

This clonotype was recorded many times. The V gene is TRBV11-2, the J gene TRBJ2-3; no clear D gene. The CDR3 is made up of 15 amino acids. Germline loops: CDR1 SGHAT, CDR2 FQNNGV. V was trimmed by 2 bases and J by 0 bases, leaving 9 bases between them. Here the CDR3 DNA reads TGTGCCAGCAGCTTATCGAATCCTAGCACAGATACGCAGTATTTT. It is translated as CASSLSNPSTDTQYF.